The clone carrying this T cell receptor beta chain came up many times. This entry comes from a study of molecular identifiers for immune sequencing clone quantification. MiXCR, applied by TCRdb to the PCR reads, yields one record per CDR3 protein. In the table there are approximately 37,000 distinct CDR3 sequences, 15% to 20% of which are singletons. CDR1 is LGHNA and CDR2 is YSLEER in the germline V gene. V shed 3 bases, J shed 0 bases, and the junction held 16 bases outside the gene matches. This CDR3 has 20 amino acids. V gene TRBV4-3 combines with J gene TRBJ2-3; 9 bases match TRBD2. This sequence originates from a human donor in good health. Some libraries in this study had Jurkat cell RNA spiked in. The sequencing sample was made of naive CD8+ T cells from blood, with Jurkat cell RNA spiked in. The subset is: FACS-sorted CD8+CD4-CCR7+CD45RA+ naive T cells. CDR3 amino acids: CASSHLGPAAGGASTDTQYF. CDR3 DNA sequence: TGCGCCAGCAGCCACCTGGGGCCAGCAGCGGGGGGCGCGAGCACAGATACGCAGTATTTT.